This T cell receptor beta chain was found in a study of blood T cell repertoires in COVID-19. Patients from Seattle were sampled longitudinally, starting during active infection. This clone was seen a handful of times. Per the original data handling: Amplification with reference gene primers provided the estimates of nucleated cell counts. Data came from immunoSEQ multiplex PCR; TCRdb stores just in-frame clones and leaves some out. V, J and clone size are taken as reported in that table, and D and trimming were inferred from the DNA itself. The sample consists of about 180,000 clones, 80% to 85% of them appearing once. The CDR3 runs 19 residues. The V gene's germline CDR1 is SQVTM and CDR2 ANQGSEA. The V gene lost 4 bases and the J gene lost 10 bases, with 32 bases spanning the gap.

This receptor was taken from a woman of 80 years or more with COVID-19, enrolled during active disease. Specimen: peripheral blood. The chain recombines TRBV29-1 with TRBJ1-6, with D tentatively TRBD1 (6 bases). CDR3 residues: CSVGVPGALAQGRKSPLHF. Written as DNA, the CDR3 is TGCAGCGTTGGGGTTCCTGGGGCCCTGGCACAGGGTAGGAAGTCACCCCTCCACTTT. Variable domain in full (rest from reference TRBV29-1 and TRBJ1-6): SAVISQKPSRDICQRGTSLTIQCQVDSQVTMMFWYRQQPGQSLTLIATANQGSEATYESGFVIDKFPISRPNLTFSTLTVSNMSPEDSSIYLCSVGVPGALAQGRKSPLHFGNGTRLTVT.